This T cell receptor (beta chain) was sequenced for a study of T-cell reconstitution after alpha-beta-depleted transplantation in children. Unique molecular identifiers tagged the TCRbeta library. TCRdb re-called the PCR reads with MiXCR, one entry per CDR3 protein. The sample lists around 680,000 distinct CDR3 sequences; approximately 15% were seen once. The CDR3 sequence is 15 residues long. The germline V gene encodes CDR1 ENHRY and CDR2 SYGVKD. V trimming: 0 bases; J trimming: 8 bases; junction bases outside the gene matches: 8. This clonotype was counted many times. The sample was PBMCs from the stem cell graft donor, taken from the stem cell graft. This TCR was sampled from a human donor who donated a stem cell graft to a child with acute myeloid leukemia. The rearrangement links TRBV10-3 to TRBJ1-2; TRBD1 matches 8 bases. CDR3 in DNA: TGTGCCATCAGTGAGTCGGGGGGACAGGTCTACGGCTACACCTTC. Amino acids: CAISESGGQVYGYTF.